This paragraph reports one T cell receptor beta chain. Its antigen is still unknown. To determine HCMV serostatus, a commercial ELISA kit was used to detect HCMV-specific IgG in serum. Peripheral blood mononuclear cells were isolated from blood by Ficoll density gradient centrifugation. This entry is derived from a study of T cells expressing NK-cell markers (dated by TCRdb to about 2020). Regarding the research as a whole: Three sorted T-cell subsets (CD3+CD56+NKG2C+, CD3+CD56+NKG2C- and CD3+CD56-NKG2C+) from several donors had their TCR beta-chain repertoires profiled. The eight sequenced donors were randomly selected healthy volunteers, three men and five women. Of the eight sequenced donors, seven were found to be HCMV-seropositive and one was found to be HCMV-seronegative. Sequencing of the libraries produced 2 x 150 bp reads on Illumina HiSeq 2000/2500, MiSeq or NextSeq.

The data were produced on an Illumina HiSeq 2000. The TCR beta cDNA libraries were made using 5'RACE template switching, a step that added both a universal primer site and unique molecular identifiers. Synthesis of cDNA was primed from the TCR beta constant segment and was followed by two consecutive PCR amplification steps. Per the original workflow: MIGEC was used to demultiplex reads and group reads by UMI, and MiTCR was used to assemble and quantify clonotypes. To exclude erroneous sequences, any TCR cDNA sequence not supported by at least two reads was discarded. The tcR package was used for downstream repertoire analysis, and clonotypes were matched across fractions by CDR3 nucleotide sequence plus V segment. Antigen specificity was annotated against VDJdb with VDJmatch, allowing one amino acid substitution in CDR3. Reads reprocessed by TCRdb are summarized as one entry per CDR3 protein sequence, and DNA is absent. The V and J calls shown here were made by TCRdb, not taken from the authors' results. This sample's table carries roughly 300,000 distinct CDR3 sequences. The ten largest clones add up to 4.2% of the sample.

The germline V gene (reference sequence) provides CDR1 MNHEY and CDR2 SMNVEV. The CDR3, cysteine through phenylalanine, is 13 amino acids long. The nucleotide record is missing. Broad study findings and their caveats: For five or six donors, the dominant CD3+CD56+NKG2C+ clonotypes were among the top 10 CD8+ clonotypes and accounted for about 1.0-7.5% of CD8+ T cells. Whether the expanded NKG2C-expressing T cell clones were specific for HCMV antigens was left unclear. Those dominant clonotypes were again the most abundant among CD3+CD56-NKG2C+ cells in a few donors, at about 28.3-60.1%.

The V and J segments used are TRBV27 and TRBJ2-7; there is no DNA to check the TCRdb D call of TRBD1. Source material: blood T cells: a sorted CD56 or NKG2C T cell subset, CD4+ or CD8+ T cells, or bulk PBMC T cells (not recorded which). The source is a woman aged 18-70 years in good health. The CDR3 protein is CASGPAGSPEQYF.